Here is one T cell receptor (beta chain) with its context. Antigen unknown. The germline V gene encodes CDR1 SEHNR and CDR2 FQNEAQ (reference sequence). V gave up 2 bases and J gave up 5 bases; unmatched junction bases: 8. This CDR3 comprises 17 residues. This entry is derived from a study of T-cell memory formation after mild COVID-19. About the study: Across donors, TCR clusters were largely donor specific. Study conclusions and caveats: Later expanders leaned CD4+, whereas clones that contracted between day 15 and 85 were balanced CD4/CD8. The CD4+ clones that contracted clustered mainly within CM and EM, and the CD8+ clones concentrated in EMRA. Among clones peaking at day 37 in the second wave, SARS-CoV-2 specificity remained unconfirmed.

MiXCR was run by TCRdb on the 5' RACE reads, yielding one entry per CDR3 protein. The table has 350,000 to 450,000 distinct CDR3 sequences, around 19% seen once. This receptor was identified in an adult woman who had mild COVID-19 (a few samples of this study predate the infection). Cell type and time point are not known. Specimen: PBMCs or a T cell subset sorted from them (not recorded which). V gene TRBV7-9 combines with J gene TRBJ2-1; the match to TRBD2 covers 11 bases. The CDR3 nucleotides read TGTGCCAGCAGCTTATCCCCGGGACTAGCGGAAGACAATGAGCAGTTCTTC. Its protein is CASSLSPGLAEDNEQFF.